This note documents a single TCR beta chain sequence. Its antigen is currently not known. The record has no base qualities; no much larger clone is one base away. Libraries came from the immunoSEQ multiplex PCR assay. A mixture of 60 forward primers for TCR Vbeta segments and 13 reverse primers for TCR Jbeta segments was used in the multiplex PCR. Amplification of the CDR3 region of rearranged TCR beta genes was performed with a multiplex PCR assay on genomic DNA. The Illumina HiSeq System was used to sequence the amplified TCR beta libraries as 87-base-pair reads. The paper's processing steps were these. Across the roughly 600 repertoires, a later analysis counted 80 million or so unique TCR beta chains, around 10 million of which were shared by at least two donors. Raw reads were error-corrected and collapsed into unique sequences by a nearest-neighbor algorithm in which closely related sequences were merged to remove PCR and sequencing errors. To assign V, D and J gene segments, CDR3 sequences were aligned to IMGT reference sequences. For a sequence to be retained, at least a six-nucleotide match to both a V gene segment and a J gene segment was required. Rearrangements were classified as productive when the CDR3 lacked stop codons and remained in frame with V and J, and all other rearrangements were classified as non-productive. CDR3 was defined according to IMGT convention as the region running from the second conserved V-encoded cysteine to the conserved J-encoded phenylalanine. Sequences without an unambiguous match to a single V gene segment were excluded from the earlier analysis of about 600 of the donors. In an earlier analysis of approximately 500 of the donors, a V segment was called functional when productive rearrangements were above 56.7%, and segregating when the standard deviation between donors exceeded 5%. To diagnose cytomegalovirus status from the catalog of TCR beta chain sequences, a statistical classification framework was built. In a later analysis, TCR nucleotide sequences were compared against IMGT/GENE-DB human TR gene sequences so that V and J genes could be assigned. In a later analysis, CDR3 sequences and most-parsimonious VDJ recombination scenarios were assigned using the TCRdist pipeline. A later analysis defined each TCR beta chain by its CDR3 amino acid sequence plus V-gene family, and excluded reads lacking a unique V-gene family. A later analysis removed over 500 highly shared, low-generation-probability nucleotide sequences to deal with suspected cross-contamination and a sequencing artifact. For each public chain, a later analysis derived a clonal expansion index from normalized ranks of inferred template counts within each repertoire. A later analysis computed generation probabilities with a VDJ recombination model fitted to out-of-frame rearrangements, and checked the results against IGoR. A later analysis scored TCR-TCR, TCR-HLA and TCR-CMV co-occurrence with hypergeometric tests, applying a repertoire-size bias correction to TCR pairs. In a later analysis, false discovery rates were estimated by permuting HLA or CMV assignments 20 times. A later analysis grouped co-occurring TCRs with DBSCAN, adding TCRdist sequence similarity when clustering within HLA-allele-positive subsets. Repertoires with fewer than 30,000 or more than 120,000 public chains were left out of co-occurrence clustering, as were five repertoires with anomalous nucleotide sharing. TCRdb obtained this table from immuneACCESS and retained in-frame rearrangements with V and J assigned. These tables miss some clones; where compared with another copy, unresolved V genes account for less than half of the shortfall, and the remainder is unexplained. V and J calls and clone size come straight from that table; D and trimming were deduced from the DNA. Counted in this sample were around 200,000 clones; about 81% of them appeared once. The ten largest clonotypes hold approximately 4.8% of the sample.

The cohort comprised more than 550 healthy bone marrow donors. At the time of sampling, all cohort members were nominally healthy, though unrecorded immune exposures were likely present. The donor tested CMV seropositive, placing the donor among the 250 to 300 seropositive members of the cohort. A peripheral blood sample was provided by each donor, and peripheral blood mononuclear cells were used for TCR beta sequencing. The Qiagen DNeasy Blood Extraction Kit was used to extract genomic DNA from the blood cell samples. This sample was taken from a study of cytomegalovirus exposure and HLA in healthy donors (TCRdb year 2017). Looking at the study overall: An earlier analysis of 587 of the donors reported around 280 Gb of sequence data and 90 million to 120 million unique TCR beta sequences obtained from about 180 million T cells. To predict cytomegalovirus infection status, the study brought together high-throughput TCR immunosequencing, statistical association of individual TCRs with disease status, and machine learning. Rather than using new phenotypic data, the later analysis identified candidate immune exposures from TCR beta sequences and from how often those sequences occurred across donors. Because of strong linkage in the cohort, roughly five DR-DQ haplotypes were treated as single units for association and clustering. Using immunosequencing, the study profiled T cell repertoires from 500 to 800 subjects and related those repertoires to cytomegalovirus serostatus. A later genetic analysis took genome-wide SNP genotypes for about 60% of the roughly 670 donors and used that subset as a discovery cohort. An early release covering roughly 640 HLA-typed donors comprised about 310 gigabases of sequencing data and roughly 85 million unique TCR sequences. Every repertoire in the discovery cohort had been generated on one and the same sequencing platform. Donor age, sex, ethnicity and CMV serostatus were collected together with the repertoire data. Of the roughly 420 genotyped donors, less than 85% were placed in the genetic ancestry cluster associated with self-reported Caucasian donors. An earlier analysis of around 640 of the donors used high-throughput TCR beta sequencing to judge whether each TCR beta V gene segment behaved as functional or pseudogenic. The aim of the study was to test whether cataloging public T cell receptors could identify signatures of past pathogen exposure. A later analysis re-examined previously published TCR beta repertoires from more than 550 donors and added high-resolution HLA genotyping to investigate patterns of TCR occurrence. Among some 400 genotyped donors of the cohort, an average of approximately 240,000 unique TCR beta nucleotide sequences was sequenced per donor, of which about 20% were non-productive. Both class I and class II loci were covered by HLA typing, at four-digit resolution. In addition to the first cohort of 666 subjects, a separate validation cohort of 120 different subjects was used. Typing coverage differed by locus: A, B, C, DRB1 and DQB1 were typed in roughly 620-630 donors, DQA1 in 522, DPA1 in around 600, and DPB1 in 450 to 490.

Results the study describes overall, beyond this receptor: In a later analysis, most CMV-associated TCR beta chains were found to appear HLA-restricted, with HLA associations seemingly driven largely by CMV exposure. According to a later analysis, TCR association rates differed among HLA loci, with DRB1 alleles showing the most associated TCRs and HLA-C alleles showing the fewest. Compared with the roughly 720-donor mean, donors in an Asian-associated ancestry cluster had fewer N-insertions in productive TCRs, according to a later genetic analysis. The authors suggested that the approach could potentially be extended to other disease states and immunological phenotypes. A few of the identified cytomegalovirus-associated TCR beta chains were confirmed in vitro to be specific for cytomegalovirus antigens. Several of the top co-occurrence clusters appeared to be linked to parvovirus B19, influenza, CMV and Epstein-Barr virus, according to a later analysis. The classifier was reported to diagnose cytomegalovirus status with high specificity and sensitivity in both the original cohort and the validation cohort. A further reported finding was that TCR beta sequences accurately predicted the HLA-A and HLA-B alleles for most subjects in the first cohort. The presence/absence analyses assumed that sequencing depth was roughly uniform across donors, and that assumption may not be true. This cohort had only TCR beta chains sequenced, and the lack of alpha or paired-chain data limited which features could be detected. Because some donors lacked HLA typing at each locus, the association tests relied only on the typed subset. While some public TCRs were present in many individuals, most TCR sequences turned up only very rarely across donors. For the cohort, immune exposure information was limited to CMV serostatus. A cluster of highly shared sequence variants was judged likely to be a technical artifact of the sequencing pipeline. The study listed 164 TCR beta chains as associated with cytomegalovirus. Some 15 rarely observed V segments, including chromosome 9 orphons, were excluded from the earlier analysis of several hundred of the donors because counts were too low. Specific HLA alleles were associated with 18,000 or so TCR beta sequences at a false discovery rate of 0.05 in a later analysis. Because the 87-base-pair reads could not distinguish some IMGT-functional V segments, including TRBV6-2 and TRBV6-3, those segments were excluded. In a later analysis, HLA-associated TCR beta chains were found to be more clonally expanded and to have lower generation probabilities than equally common non-associated chains. In an earlier analysis of some 500 of the donors, most TCR beta V segments appeared in productive rearrangements about 87% or about 30% of the time, broadly matching IMGT annotations. In a later genetic analysis, a missense DCLRE1C variant was associated with V-gene and J-gene trimming of TCR beta chains, and the association was replicated in an independent cohort. Correlated functional status among segregating V segments might reflect linkage disequilibrium, but an unknown experimental factor could not be ruled out. Assigning TCR associations to individual alleles was difficult when HLA alleles, especially DR and DQ, strongly co-occurred.

CDR3 length: 16 amino acids, cysteine to phenylalanine. Here the CDR3 DNA is all that survives: 48 bases in frame from base 1. Via the germline V gene, CDR1 is LGHNT and CDR2 FRNRAP. Trimming costs V 1 base and J 1 base, and their ends lie 12 bases apart. The source of this sequence is a man aged 30 to 39 in good health and CMV-seropositive. Sequenced input: PBMCs. The rearrangement combines TRBV12-5 with TRBJ2-3, and possibly TRBD2, on 6 matching bases. The DNA is TGTGCTAGTGGTTTGGGGGCCTTAGCGGGCACAGATACGCAGTATTTT. This codes for CASGLGALAGTDTQYF.